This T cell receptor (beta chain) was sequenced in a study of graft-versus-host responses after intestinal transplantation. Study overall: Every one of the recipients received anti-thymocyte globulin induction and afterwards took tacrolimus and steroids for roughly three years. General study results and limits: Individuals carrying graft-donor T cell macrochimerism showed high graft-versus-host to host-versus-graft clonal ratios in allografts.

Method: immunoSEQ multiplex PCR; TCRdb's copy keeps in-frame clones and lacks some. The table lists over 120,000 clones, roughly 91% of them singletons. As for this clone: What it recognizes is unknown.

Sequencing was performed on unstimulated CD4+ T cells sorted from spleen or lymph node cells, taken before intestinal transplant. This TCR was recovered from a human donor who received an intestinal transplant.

CDR3 in DNA: TGTGCCAGCAGTTACCGGGGACAGATAGGTGAAAAACTGTTTTTT. Amino acid sequence: CASSYRGQIGEKLFF. V and J are TRBV6-5 and TRBJ1-4; TRBD1 matches 7 bases. CDR1 and CDR2 from the germline V gene are MNHEY and SVGAGI. CDR3 length: 15 amino acids. Trimming took 2 bases from V and 7 from J; bases not matched to a gene: 7.